One sample yielded the 26 T cell receptor beta chains listed below, sequenced in a study of control samples from healthy donors and cancer patients. Produced via immunoSEQ multiplex PCR; TCRdb's table is partial and in-frame only. The profile shows 120,000 or so clones, about 90% of them singletons. The sequencing sample was made of blood. Receptor source: a man aged 55 to 69 in good health.

Only a few counts were recorded for this clone. V gene TRBV7-9 combines with J gene TRBJ1-6, with 8 bases that match TRBD1. The V segment lost 5 bases and the J segment 4 bases; nucleotides outside the gene matches: 7. Germline CDR1 and CDR2: SEHNR and FQNEAQ (reference sequence). This CDR3 is built from 16 residues. CDR3 in DNA: TGTGCCAGCAGCAATGGACAGGGCTTTTATAATTCACCCCTCCACTTT. Protein product: CASSNGQGFYNSPLHF.

This clone was recorded a few times. The gene calls are TRBV5-4 and TRBJ1-1; tentative D call: TRBD1 (5 bases). The ends were cut back, 4 bases at V and 11 bases at J, with 27 bases in the middle. Germline V gives CDR1 SGHNT, CDR2 YYREEE (reference sequence). The CDR3 contains 16 residues. The CDR3 DNA follows: TGTGCCAGCAGCCCACGTCCCGGGACCTTGCCCGGAGCGGCTTTCTTT. This translates into CASSPRPGTLPGAAFF.

V usage is TRBV19 and J usage is TRBJ2-3, with 9 bases fitting TRBD1. CDR3 length equals 15 residues. CDR1 LNHDA and CDR2 SQIVND come from the germline V gene (reference sequence). V gave up 8 bases and J gave up 1 base; unmatched junction bases: 7. Written as DNA, the CDR3 is TGTGCCAGTTCTCAGACAGGGGGGGGCACAGATACGCAGTATTTT. Amino acids: CASSQTGGGTDTQYF.

The chain carries TRBV28 and TRBJ1-5, with TRBD1 matching over 11 bases. Trimming cost V 4 bases and J 7 bases; bases outside gene matches: 9. Per the germline V gene, CDR1 is MDHEN and CDR2 is SYDVKM. The CDR3 extends over 16 amino acids. CDR3 sequence: CASSSPRTGGSQPQHF. CDR3 DNA sequence: TGTGCCAGCAGTTCACCCCGGACAGGGGGCAGCCAGCCCCAGCATTTT.

The V call is TRBV19, the J call TRBJ1-6; unclear D gene. CDR1 is LNHDA, CDR2 SQIVND, per germline (reference sequence). There are 15 residues in the CDR3. Deletions cut 6 bases from V and 7 bases from J, with 16 bases between. In DNA, the CDR3 is TGTGCCAGTAGGACCGGGAGAGAAATAAATTCACCCCTCCACTTT. Translated, it gives CASRTGREINSPLHF.

This clone was recorded only once. The CDR3 DNA reads as TGTGCCAGCAACGGCCCCGGGGGGGGGAATCAGCCCCAGCATTTT. Translating it yields CASNGPGGGNQPQHF. The chain links TRBV28 to TRBJ1-5; possible D gene TRBD1, 5 bases. V was pared by 7 bases and J by 4 bases, with 17 bases between. The CDR3 extends over 15 amino acids. CDR1 MDHEN and CDR2 SYDVKM come from the germline V gene.

The sample holds one count of this clone. The chain recombines TRBV28 with TRBJ1-2; D is perhaps TRBD1 (5 bases). The ends were cut back, 2 bases at V and 8 bases at J, with 15 bases in the middle. CDR3 size: 14 residues. CDR1 is MDHEN, CDR2 SYDVKM, per germline. In DNA form, the CDR3 reads TGTGCCAGCAGTTTAGTAGGGTTGGGGGGAGGCTACACCTTC. Translated, it gives CASSLVGLGGGYTF.

The chain recombines TRBV6-2 or TRBV6-3 with TRBJ2-3; either TRBD1 or TRBD2 may supply D (6 bases each). Germline loops: CDR1 MNHEY, CDR2 SVGEGT. The CDR3 spans 14 residues. Trimming pared 5 bases from V and 5 bases from J, leaving 14 bases between. The CDR3: CASSARGPGDTQYF. The CDR3 bases are TGTGCCAGCAGTGCTCGGGGGCCGGGAGATACGCAGTATTTT.

The V gene is TRBV5-3, the J gene TRBJ1-5; 7 bases are shared with TRBD1. TRBV5-3 is assigned to the ORF class and has an uncertain function. The J segment lost 0 bases and the V segment lost 0 bases, leaving 6 bases of the junction unmatched. This CDR3 is built from 17 residues. As DNA, the CDR3 is TGTGCCAGAAGCTTGGGGGAGACAGGGTTTAGCAATCAGCCCCAGCATTTT. This codes for CARSLGETGFSNQPQHF.

This clone was detected only once. The genes are TRBV2 and TRBJ1-5; D is uncertain. Trimming stripped 2 bases from V and 4 bases from J, with 9 bases between. This CDR3 has 14 amino acids. CDR1 is SNHLY and CDR2 is FYNNEI in the germline V gene. The CDR3 is CASSEFGSNQPQHF. The CDR3 coding sequence is TGTGCCAGCAGTGAATTTGGATCGAATCAGCCCCAGCATTTT.

The rearrangement joins TRBV30 to TRBJ1-1; the D gene is possibly TRBD1 (6 bases). The V gene lost 1 base and the J gene lost 4 bases, with 10 bases spanning the gap. The length of the CDR3 is 13 residues. Germline CDR1 is GTSNPN and CDR2 is SVGIG (reference sequence). CDR3 bases: TGTGCCTGGAGTGGGCAGGGGTTCACTGAAGCTTTCTTT. It specifies CAWSGQGFTEAFF.

The rearrangement uses TRBV7-9 and TRBJ1-2; 10 nucleotides align to TRBD1. The CDR3 sequence is 15 residues long. The germline V gene has CDR1 SEHNR and CDR2 FQNEAQ (reference sequence). Trimming took 5 bases from V and 5 from J; bases not matched to a gene: 8. For the CDR3, the DNA is TGTGCCAGCAGCGGACCGGGACAGGGGCTTTATGGCTACACCTTC. Translating it yields CASSGPGQGLYGYTF.

This sequence joins TRBV6-6 and TRBJ2-3; the D is unclear. This CDR3 has 15 amino acids. V shed 4 bases and J shed 1 base, with 12 bases lying between them. Looked up from germline, CDR1 is MNHNY and CDR2 is SVGAGI (reference sequence). The DNA for the CDR3 is TGTGCCAGCAGTTCCTTAACTGGGGGCACAGATACGCAGTATTTT. As protein: CASSSLTGGTDTQYF.

CDR3 residues: CASSLTIADTQYF. The CDR3 nucleotides are TGCGCCAGCAGCTTGACAATCGCAGATACGCAGTATTTT. The rearrangement uses TRBV5-1 and TRBJ2-3; D is undetermined. CDR1 is SGHRS and CDR2 is YFSETQ in the germline V gene. The CDR3 is made up of 13 amino acids. Trimming cost V 1 base and J 4 bases, with 7 bases left between them.

J is TRBJ1-5 and V is TRBV23-1; 7 bases map to TRBD1. TRBV23-1 is given ORF status, its function remaining uncertain. This CDR3 has 19 amino acids. Unmatched junction bases numbered 13, after V lost 2 bases and J lost 0 bases. CDR3 protein: CASSQRHTGEPYSNQPQHF. The CDR3 bases are TGCGCCAGCAGTCAACGCCATACAGGGGAACCCTATAGCAATCAGCCCCAGCATTTT.

The chain uses TRBV7-9 and TRBJ2-1; tentative D call: TRBD2 (6 bases). The CDR3 has 16 residues. Between the trimmed V and J ends, which lost 7 bases and 5 bases, there was a span of 21 bases. Per germline, CDR1 SEHNR and CDR2 FQNEAQ (reference sequence). CDR3 protein: CASTLSGASVNNEQFF. CDR3 DNA sequence: TGTGCCAGCACCCTCAGTGGGGCTAGCGTAAACAATGAGCAGTTCTTC.

This chain links TRBV5-1 with TRBJ2-7, with D possibly matching TRBD1 (5 bases). Germline-derived CDR1 and CDR2 are SGHRS and YFSETQ. The CDR3 totals 17 residues. Trimming shortened V by 0 bases and J by 5 bases, and 21 bases separated the two germline ends. The chain's CDR3 is CASSLVTVGVQGDEQYF. In nucleotides, the CDR3 is TGCGCCAGCAGCTTGGTGACCGTTGGGGTCCAGGGCGACGAGCAGTACTTC. The full variable domain, with the rest looked up from reference TRBV5-1 and TRBJ2-7, is KAGVTQTPRYLIKTRGQQVTLSCSPISGHRSVSWYQQTPGQGLQFLFEYFSETQRNKGNFPGRFSGRQFSNSRSEMNVSTLELGDSALYLCASSLVTVGVQGDEQYFGPGTRLTVT.

This clone has only one observation. The chain has TRBV6-5 and TRBJ2-7; the match to TRBD1 covers 10 bases. Unmatched junction bases numbered 11, after V lost 6 bases and J lost 6 bases. Germline V CDR1 and CDR2: MNHEY, SVGAGI. This CDR3 is built from 15 residues. The CDR3: CASSPSGTGAREQYF. The CDR3, as DNA: TGTGCCAGCAGCCCATCGGGGACAGGGGCACGCGAGCAGTACTTC.

The rearrangement links TRBV6-6 to TRBJ2-3, with D tentatively TRBD1 or TRBD2 (5 bases each). The CDR3 extends over 12 amino acids. CDR1 is MNHNY and CDR2 is SVGAGI in the germline V gene (reference sequence). Trimming removed 8 bases at V and 5 bases at J, with 11 bases between. CDR3 region: CASRFGGDTQYF. The CDR3 DNA follows: TGTGCCAGCCGCTTTGGGGGAGATACGCAGTATTTT.

This clone was seen a single time. The V gene is TRBV19, the J gene TRBJ1-2; possible D gene TRBD1, 6 bases. CDR1 LNHDA and CDR2 SQIVND come from the germline V gene (reference sequence). Deletions cut 4 bases from V and 0 bases from J, with 15 bases between. The CDR3 runs to 16 residues. The CDR3 loop is CASSTIQGGPNYGYTF. The DNA of the CDR3 is TGTGCCAGTAGTACAATACAGGGAGGACCTAACTATGGCTACACCTTC.

V and J are TRBV2 and TRBJ1-5; D may be TRBD1 (5 bases). The length of the CDR3 is 17 residues. Trimming took off 6 bases at V and 8 bases at J, with 26 bases between the two ends. Germline V lookup: CDR1 SNHLY, CDR2 FYNNEI. The CDR3 is CASRKNRGTGSGEPQHF. CDR3 nucleotides: TGTGCCAGCAGGAAAAACCGGGGGACGGGGTCTGGGGAGCCCCAGCATTTT.

This clone appeared a single time. The J gene is TRBJ2-5, the V gene TRBV24-1; 9 positions agree with TRBD1. V was pared by 4 bases and J by 9 bases, with 2 bases of the junction left unmatched. This CDR3 spans 12 amino acids. Germline CDR1 and CDR2: KGHDR and SFDVKD. Written as DNA, the CDR3 is TGTGCCACCAGTGAGGGACAGGGTGCCCAGTACTTC. Translating it yields CATSEGQGAQYF.

This chain connects TRBV27 to TRBJ2-1, with 7 positions matching TRBD2. V shed 3 bases, J shed 8 bases, and the junction held 7 bases outside the gene matches. This CDR3 contains 14 residues. Germline V gene data show CDR1 as MNHEY and CDR2 as SMNVEV (reference sequence). The CDR3 protein is CASSFGLDRDEQFF. For the CDR3, the DNA is TGTGCCAGCAGTTTCGGACTAGATCGCGATGAGCAGTTCTTC.

In its sample, this clone was seen a few times. This rearrangement joins TRBV18 to TRBJ1-2, with a tentative D call TRBD1 (5 bases). The CDR3 consists of 14 residues. With 2 bases removed from V and 6 bases from J, the gap between germline ends came to 13 bases. The V gene's germline CDR1 is KGHSH and CDR2 LQKENI. The CDR3 DNA is TGTGCCAGCTCACCATCCTCCGGGGGGAATGGCTACACCTTC. Its protein is CASSPSSGGNGYTF.

The chain joins TRBV3-1 (or the pseudogene TRBV3-2) to TRBJ2-1; 9 bases map to TRBD2. The V segment lost 1 base and the J segment 6 bases; nucleotides outside the gene matches: 7. The germline V gene has CDR1 LGHDT and CDR2 YNNKEL (reference sequence). This CDR3 contains 16 residues. CDR3 in DNA: TGTGCCAGCAGCCAAGGGGCAACTAGCGGGCGCAATGAGCAGTTCTTC. Encoded protein: CASSQGATSGRNEQFF.

The chain combines TRBV5-1 with TRBJ2-7; D is ambiguous. CDR1 and CDR2 from the germline V gene are SGHRS and YFSETQ. Trimming stripped 4 bases from V and 0 bases from J, with 8 bases between. CDR3 length: 13 amino acids. The CDR3 sequence: CASSVVSSYEQYF. The CDR3 DNA is TGCGCCAGCAGCGTAGTCAGCTCCTACGAGCAGTACTTC.